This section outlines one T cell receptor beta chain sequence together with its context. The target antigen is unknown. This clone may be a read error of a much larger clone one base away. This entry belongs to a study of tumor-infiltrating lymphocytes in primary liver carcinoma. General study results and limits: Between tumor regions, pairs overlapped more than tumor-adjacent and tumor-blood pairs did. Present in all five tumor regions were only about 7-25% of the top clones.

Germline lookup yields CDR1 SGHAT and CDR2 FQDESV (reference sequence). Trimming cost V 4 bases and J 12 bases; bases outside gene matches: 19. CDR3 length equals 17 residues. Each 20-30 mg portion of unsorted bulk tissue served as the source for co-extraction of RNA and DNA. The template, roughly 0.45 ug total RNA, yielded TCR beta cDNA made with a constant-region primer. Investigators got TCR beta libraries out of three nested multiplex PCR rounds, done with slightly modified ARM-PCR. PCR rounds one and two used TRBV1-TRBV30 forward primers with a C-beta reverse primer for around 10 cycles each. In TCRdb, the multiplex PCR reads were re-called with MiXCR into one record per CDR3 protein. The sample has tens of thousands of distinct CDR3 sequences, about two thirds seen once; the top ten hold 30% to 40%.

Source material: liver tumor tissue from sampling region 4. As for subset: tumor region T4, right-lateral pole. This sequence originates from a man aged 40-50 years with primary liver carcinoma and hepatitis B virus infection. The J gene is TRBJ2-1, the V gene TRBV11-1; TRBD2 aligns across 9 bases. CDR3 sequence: CASSSPPGGRVFSGQFF. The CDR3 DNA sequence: TGTGCCAGCAGCTCCCCTCCTGGCGGGAGGGTCTTTAGTGGGCAGTTCTTC.